This TCR beta chain comes out of a study of technical replicates of blood from several donors. Germline V gives CDR1 SEHNR, CDR2 FQNEAQ (reference sequence). V was clipped by 0 bases and J by 0 bases; unmatched bases: 10. The CDR3 runs to 19 residues. Sequenced by immunoSEQ multiplex PCR; TCRdb stores in-frame clones only, minus some. The sample has 55,000 to 80,000 clones; 95% to 98% are singletons. The chain combines TRBV7-9 with TRBJ2-1, with 8 bases identical to TRBD2. This TCR came from a human donor in good health. The sequenced sample was T cells isolated from PBMCs. The CDR3 is CASSLAPSGGPLSYNEQFF. CDR3 sequence (DNA): TGTGCCAGCAGCTTAGCGCCAAGCGGGGGTCCACTCTCCTACAATGAGCAGTTCTTC.